This paragraph covers one T cell receptor (beta chain) sequence. The antigen it binds to is not known. One base away there is no much larger clone; base qualities are not given. This sample is part of a study of cytomegalovirus exposure and HLA in healthy donors (dated by TCRdb to 2016 to 2017). At the level of the whole study: According to a later analysis, the 100 to 150 validation repertoires were produced on the same platform as the roughly 700 repertoires of the first cohort. Besides the first cohort of more than 650 subjects, a separate validation cohort made up of over 95 different subjects was used. To predict cytomegalovirus infection status, the study combined high-throughput TCR immunosequencing, statistical association of individual TCRs with disease status, and machine learning. The aim of the study was to test whether cataloging public T cell receptors could identify signatures of past pathogen exposure.

Donors formed part of the validation cohort, which comprised some 120 subjects and was distinct from the first cohort of some 700 subjects. Summary of the overall study and its limitations: While some public TCRs were present in many individuals, most TCR sequences turned up only very rarely across donors. In a later analysis, TCRs clustered in the first cohort were found to also tend to co-occur in the 130 or so validation repertoires, with approximately 95% of cluster scores above 0. The authors suggested that the approach could potentially be extended to other disease states and immunological phenotypes. The study listed over 150 TCR beta chains as associated with cytomegalovirus. A few of the identified cytomegalovirus-associated TCR beta chains were confirmed in vitro to be specific for cytomegalovirus antigens. The classifier was reported to diagnose cytomegalovirus status with high specificity and sensitivity in both the original cohort and the validation cohort. A later analysis had no HLA typing for the validation cohort, so co-occurrence there was scored across all 130 or so repertoires.

Library construction relied on the immunoSEQ multiplex PCR assay. Per the authors' processing: A statistical classification framework was developed to diagnose cytomegalovirus status using the catalog of TCR beta chain sequences. In its TCRdb copy, this immuneACCESS table keeps in-frame sequences only and misses some clones. Where compared with another copy, unresolved V genes explain less than half of these, and the others have no known cause. V and J calls and clone size follow that table, whereas D and trimming were derived from the DNA. The sample table lists fewer than 250,000 clones, more than 75% of them with a count of one. Around 2.6% of the sample is in the top ten clones. Material: PBMCs. The receptor comes from a man between 18 and 29 years old in good health and CMV-seronegative.

The bases are TGCGCCAGCAGCCAGGCCGGGACAGCTTCTACCTACGAGCAGTACTTC. It translates to CASSQAGTASTYEQYF. Recombination connected TRBV4-1 to TRBJ2-7, and 7 junctional nucleotides match TRBD1. For this chain, trimming is 3 bases at the V end and 2 bases at the J end, and the number of junction bases without a gene match is 10. Inclusive of the bounding cysteine and phenylalanine, the CDR3 is 16 residues long. Only the CDR3 part of the read is kept: 48 bases, read in frame from the first base. The germline V gene provides CDR1 MGHRA and CDR2 YSYEKL.